This TCR beta chain was sequenced for a study of T cell responses to AZD1222 COVID-19 vaccine. Points from the study as a whole: Unmutated regions of variants are reportedly targeted by nearly half of spike-specific TCRs. The donor cohort was predominantly white British with a female majority, and clonal diversity may have been underestimated. Spike-specific TCRs gained breadth and depth after people received two AZD1222 doses. Repertoire sampling happened only post peak T cell response.

The CDR3 covers 15 residues. After removal of 1 base from V and 8 bases from J, the junction contained 5 bases not matched to a gene. CDR1 and CDR2 from the germline V gene are SGHAT and FQNNGV. Comment on this clone: What it binds is unknown.

Profiled with immunoSEQ multiplex PCR; TCRdb holds only in-frame clones, not every one. The sample shows about 140,000 clones, around 90% of them seen only once. The starting material was peripheral blood, obtained on day 0 of AZD1222 vaccination. This clonotype was sampled from an adult in good health. The chain is built from TRBV11-2 and TRBJ2-1, with TRBD2 identical over 10 bases. Here the CDR3 reads CASSLGTSGVDEQFF. DNA for the CDR3: TGTGCCAGCAGCTTAGGAACTAGCGGGGTCGATGAGCAGTTCTTC.